This TCR beta chain came from a study of PD-1 blockade in classical Hodgkin lymphoma (dated by TCRdb to the early 2020s). As for the study more broadly: Nivolumab dosing was 3 mg/kg intravenously every 2 weeks, continuing until either disease progression or unacceptable toxicity. The study used TCR beta sequencing and CyTOF to define a peripheral blood immune signature of response to PD-1 blockade in classical Hodgkin lymphoma.

From a lookup of the germline V gene (reference sequence), CDR1 and CDR2 are MNHEY and SMNVEV. Counted from cysteine to phenylalanine, this CDR3 has 13 amino acids. The entry retains the CDR3 DNA only, 39 bases that are in frame from base 1. Clipping removes 6 bases from V and 7 bases from J, with 8 as the unmatched junction base count. Only one count was recorded for this clone. Its binding antigen is unknown. No base-level quality is on record; no much larger clone is a single base apart. Genomic DNA was extracted with the Qiagen DNeasy kit from unsorted PBMCs and from negatively selected CD4+ and CD8+ fractions. Amplification of TCR beta CDR3 regions was done by immunoSEQ multiplex PCR with primers that anneal to V and J segments. A synthetic immune receptor repertoire was used to minimize amplification bias, and any remaining bias was removed computationally after sequencing. On the study's bioinformatics: Repertoire diversity was quantified as the Shannon entropy index using custom Python scripts. Unsorted, CD4+ and CD8+ repertoires were examined separately, except in combined analyses, for which CD4+ and CD8+ sequences were merged in silico. A clone counted as expanded when the clone's frequency after treatment rose at least 2-fold relative to C1D1, and clones undetected at baseline were given a pseudocount of 0.5. Clones with 0 or 1 copy at C1D1 were defined as singleton clones, while clones with 2 or more copies were defined as non-singleton clones. Clones expanded in unsorted samples were labelled as CD4+, CD8+ or unknown by matching protein sequences in sorted samples from the same patient. Diversity changes from C1D1 to C4D1 were tested in paired samples using Wilcoxon tests. The clones in this table, taken by TCRdb from immuneACCESS, are in-frame only. Not every clone is retained; where verified, under half of the shortfall comes from an unresolved V gene, and the cause of the rest is unknown. V and J calls and clone size come straight from that table; D and trimming were deduced from the DNA. The sample table records nearly 25,000 clones; about four fifths of these occur just once. The ten largest clonotypes hold under 2% of the sample.

The time point label of this sample denotes: cycle 1 day 1 (C1D1), immediately before nivolumab initiation. Relapse after autologous stem cell transplantation had occurred in all trial patients, and cohorts A, B and C were distinguished by prior brentuximab vedotin exposure. Using a Miltenyi CD4+ T cell isolation kit, CD4+ T cells were purified from thawed PBMCs through magnetic negative selection. The trial cohort comprised 56 patients with relapsed/refractory classical Hodgkin lymphoma whose best overall responses were complete response, partial response or progressive disease. Trial patients were treated with single-agent nivolumab in the multi-cohort phase II CheckMate 205 trial. An independent review committee assessed best overall response by applying the 2007 International Working Group response criteria. Trial PBMCs were collected immediately before nivolumab initiation (C1D1) and during therapy at cycle 2 day 1 and cycle 4 day 1. After peripheral blood was drawn into 8 mL Vacutainer Cell Preparation Tubes, PBMCs were isolated by centrifugation and then cryopreserved. Purified CD4+ and CD8+ fractions were prepared only for cases in which an additional PBMC sample was available. Magnetically labelled cells were removed on LS columns in a quadroMACS separator, and the flow-through was retained as the purified fraction.

Findings and caveats that apply to the study as a whole: Lower diversity was seen in patients whose nivolumab began less than 1 year after ASCT, and these patients were left out of later analyses so that immune reconstitution would not confound the results. Newly diagnosed patients were reported to have lower baseline TCR diversity than healthy donors, and relapsed/refractory patients were reported to have lower baseline TCR diversity still. Among trial patients, those achieving complete response had baseline diversity similar to that of newly diagnosed patients, while diversity was significantly lower in partial responders and progressors. The study was limited to a single clinical trial cohort, and causes of repertoire differences, possibly disease activity or prior therapy, remained undefined. A significant rise by C4D1 was seen in CD4+ but not CD8+ TCR diversity (p=0.0027 vs p=0.16), with the rise being most apparent in complete responders (p=0.02).

This clonotype originated in a human donor with classical Hodgkin lymphoma. The V and J genes are TRBV27 and TRBJ1-2; TRBD1 fits 7 bases in the junction. Sequenced material: CD4+ T cells from blood, taken at baseline. The encoded CDR3 is CASRTTGSRGYTF. The bases are TGTGCCAGCAGGACGACAGGGTCGCGTGGCTACACCTTC.